The rows below give T cell receptor beta chains drawn from one sample of a study of shared clonotypes between healthy human individuals. Repertoires were generated with immunoSEQ multiplex PCR, while TCRdb's copy carries only in-frame clones and drops some. Found here are about 1.5 million clones, nearly 99% of them singletons; the top ten hold approximately 0.45%. Sequencing was done on a sample of naive CD4+ T cells sorted from blood. These receptors all come from a man younger than 45 in good health. Both conserved end residues are part of each CDR3. Each record gives: J gene, D gene, clone size, V gene, CDR3 protein, CDR3 DNA. The D gene is left open where the match is weak. Not every row has a clone size; where given, it reads once, few, many or a size class.

j_gene: TRBJ2-7
d_gene: TRBD2
abundance: NA
v_gene: TRBV5-6
CDR3aa: CASSLGLAGGEQYF
CDR3nt: TGTGCCAGCAGCTTGGGACTAGCGGGAGGCGAGCAGTACTTC

j_gene: TRBJ1-5
d_gene: NA
abundance: NA
v_gene: TRBV13
CDR3aa: CASSFQGSNQPQHF
CDR3nt: TGTGCCAGCAGCTTCCAGGGAAGCAATCAGCCCCAGCATTTT

j_gene: TRBJ2-2
d_gene: NA
abundance: NA
v_gene: TRBV18
CDR3aa: CASEKEGTGELFF
CDR3nt: TGTGCCAGCGAAAAGGAGGGGACCGGGGAGCTGTTTTTT

j_gene: TRBJ2-1
d_gene: TRBD2
abundance: NA
v_gene: TRBV5-1
CDR3aa: CASSPGLAGDNEQFF
CDR3nt: TGCGCCAGCAGCCCGGGACTAGCGGGAGACAATGAGCAGTTCTTC

j_gene: TRBJ2-7
d_gene: NA
abundance: NA
v_gene: TRBV5-6
CDR3aa: CASSLVVEIGGEQYF
CDR3nt: TGTGCCAGCAGCTTGGTGGTCGAGATAGGAGGCGAGCAGTACTTC

j_gene: TRBJ2-1
d_gene: NA
abundance: NA
v_gene: TRBV9
CDR3aa: CASSVGGGSYNEQFF
CDR3nt: TGTGCCAGCAGCGTAGGGGGCGGCTCCTACAATGAGCAGTTCTTC

j_gene: TRBJ2-1
d_gene: NA
abundance: NA
v_gene: TRBV5-6
CDR3aa: CASSLADGLTYNEQFF
CDR3nt: TGTGCCAGCAGCTTGGCCGACGGCTTAACCTACAATGAGCAGTTCTTC

j_gene: TRBJ2-2
d_gene: TRBD1
abundance: NA
v_gene: TRBV5-4
CDR3aa: CASTLGGTNTGELFF
CDR3nt: TGTGCCAGCACCCTAGGGGGCACGAACACCGGGGAGCTGTTTTTT

j_gene: TRBJ2-5
d_gene: TRBD1
abundance: NA
v_gene: TRBV9
CDR3aa: CASSTLTGGRETQYF
CDR3nt: TGTGCCAGCAGCACCCTGACAGGGGGGAGAGAGACCCAGTACTTC

j_gene: TRBJ1-2
d_gene: NA
abundance: once
v_gene: TRBV10-2
CDR3aa: CASSPHPGSDGYTF
CDR3nt: TGCGCCAGCAGTCCCCACCCAGGGTCGGATGGCTACACCTTC

j_gene: TRBJ2-2
d_gene: TRBD2
abundance: NA
v_gene: TRBV5-5
CDR3aa: CASSFGLAGGTGELFF
CDR3nt: TGTGCCAGCAGTTTCGGACTAGCGGGAGGAACCGGGGAGCTGTTTTTT

j_gene: TRBJ2-7
d_gene: NA
abundance: NA
v_gene: TRBV4-1
CDR3aa: CASSQGSPALEQYF
CDR3nt: TGCGCCAGCAGTCAAGGGAGTCCCGCTCTCGAGCAGTACTTC

j_gene: TRBJ2-2
d_gene: NA
abundance: NA
v_gene: TRBV18
CDR3aa: CASSPRLRGDTGELFF
CDR3nt: TGTGCCAGCTCACCAAGGTTGAGGGGAGACACCGGGGAGCTGTTTTTT

j_gene: TRBJ1-5
d_gene: TRBD1
abundance: NA
v_gene: TRBV7-9
CDR3aa: CASSSGQTYNQPQHF
CDR3nt: TGTGCCAGCAGCTCGGGACAGACATACAATCAGCCCCAGCATTTT

j_gene: TRBJ2-7
d_gene: NA
abundance: NA
v_gene: TRBV11-2
CDR3aa: CASSSIQTSFYEQYF
CDR3nt: TGTGCCAGCAGTTCTATTCAAACTAGTTTCTACGAGCAGTACTTC

j_gene: TRBJ2-3
d_gene: TRBD2
abundance: NA
v_gene: TRBV7-6
CDR3aa: CASSLMAGGRADTQYF
CDR3nt: TGTGCCAGCAGCTTAATGGCGGGAGGGCGGGCAGATACGCAGTATTTT

j_gene: TRBJ2-1
d_gene: NA
abundance: NA
v_gene: TRBV28
CDR3aa: CAITPGGSYNEQFF
CDR3nt: TGTGCCATCACCCCTGGAGGCTCCTACAATGAGCAGTTCTTC

j_gene: TRBJ1-1
d_gene: TRBD1
abundance: NA
v_gene: TRBV18
CDR3aa: CASSLQGAWAFF
CDR3nt: TGTGCCAGCTCACTACAGGGGGCCTGGGCTTTCTTT

j_gene: TRBJ2-3
d_gene: TRBD1
abundance: NA
v_gene: TRBV27
CDR3aa: CASSRQGISTDTQYF
CDR3nt: TGTGCCAGCAGCCGACAGGGTATCAGCACAGATACGCAGTATTTT

j_gene: TRBJ1-4
d_gene: TRBD1
abundance: NA
v_gene: TRBV5-1
CDR3aa: CASSFGQVNEKLFF
CDR3nt: TGCGCCAGCAGCTTCGGACAGGTTAATGAAAAACTGTTTTTT

j_gene: TRBJ2-2
d_gene: NA
abundance: NA
v_gene: TRBV19
CDR3aa: CASSMRGAGELFF
CDR3nt: TGTGCCAGTAGTATGCGCGGGGCCGGGGAGCTGTTTTTT

j_gene: TRBJ2-7
d_gene: NA
abundance: NA
v_gene: TRBV5-1
CDR3aa: CASSVTANTYEQYF
CDR3nt: TGCGCCAGCAGCGTGACAGCGAACACCTACGAGCAGTACTTC

j_gene: TRBJ2-7
d_gene: NA
abundance: NA
v_gene: TRBV11-2
CDR3aa: CASSFRDTYEQYF
CDR3nt: TGTGCCAGCAGCTTCCGGGACACCTACGAGCAGTACTTC

j_gene: TRBJ2-5
d_gene: TRBD2
abundance: NA
v_gene: TRBV11-2
CDR3aa: CASSTSGSQEAQYF
CDR3nt: TGTGCCAGCAGTACTAGCGGGAGCCAAGAGGCCCAGTACTTC

j_gene: TRBJ2-1
d_gene: NA
abundance: NA
v_gene: TRBV7-9
CDR3aa: CASSLSGISYNEQFF
CDR3nt: TGTGCCAGCAGCCTAAGCGGAATCTCCTACAATGAGCAGTTCTTC

j_gene: TRBJ2-1
d_gene: NA
abundance: NA
v_gene: TRBV7-9
CDR3aa: CASSPVYNEQFF
CDR3nt: TGTGCCAGCAGCCCGGTTTACAATGAGCAGTTCTTC

j_gene: TRBJ2-7
d_gene: NA
abundance: NA
v_gene: TRBV6-6
CDR3aa: CASSYSQNEQYF
CDR3nt: TGTGCCAGCAGTTACTCCCAAAACGAGCAGTACTTC

j_gene: TRBJ1-3
d_gene: NA
abundance: NA
v_gene: TRBV7-2
CDR3aa: CASSLIGGFGNTIYF
CDR3nt: TGTGCCAGCAGCTTAATCGGGGGCTTTGGAAACACCATATATTTT

j_gene: TRBJ2-3
d_gene: TRBD1
abundance: NA
v_gene: TRBV7-8
CDR3aa: CASSLGRDRYTDTQYF
CDR3nt: TGTGCCAGCAGCTTAGGCCGGGACAGATACACAGATACGCAGTATTTT

j_gene: TRBJ2-4
d_gene: NA
abundance: NA
v_gene: TRBV4-1
CDR3aa: CASSQPTNSDIQYF
CDR3nt: TGCGCCAGCAGCCAACCTACCAATTCAGACATTCAGTACTTC

j_gene: TRBJ2-2
d_gene: NA
abundance: NA
v_gene: TRBV18
CDR3aa: CASSPWETNTGELFF
CDR3nt: TGTGCCAGCTCACCTTGGGAAACGAACACCGGGGAGCTGTTTTTT

j_gene: TRBJ2-7
d_gene: NA
abundance: NA
v_gene: TRBV6-1
CDR3aa: CASSEEQGSLYEQYF
CDR3nt: TGTGCCAGCAGTGAAGAACAGGGTTCGTTGTACGAGCAGTACTTC

j_gene: TRBJ1-1
d_gene: NA
abundance: NA
v_gene: TRBV18
CDR3aa: CASSPPFQGGEAFF
CDR3nt: TGTGCCAGCTCACCACCGTTCCAGGGCGGTGAAGCTTTCTTT

j_gene: TRBJ2-7
d_gene: NA
abundance: NA
v_gene: TRBV11-2
CDR3aa: CASSLVSQSSYEQYF
CDR3nt: TGTGCCAGCAGCTTAGTTTCCCAGAGCTCCTACGAGCAGTACTTC

j_gene: TRBJ2-1
d_gene: NA
abundance: NA
v_gene: TRBV4-2
CDR3aa: CASSPVGEFSYNEQFF
CDR3nt: TGTGCCAGCAGCCCAGTTGGGGAGTTCTCCTACAATGAGCAGTTCTTC

j_gene: TRBJ2-7
d_gene: TRBD1
abundance: NA
v_gene: TRBV6-5
CDR3aa: CASRIGGASYEQYF
CDR3nt: TGTGCCAGCAGAATAGGGGGCGCATCCTACGAGCAGTACTTC

j_gene: TRBJ1-2
d_gene: TRBD1
abundance: NA
v_gene: TRBV12-5
CDR3aa: CASGSGGYGYTF
CDR3nt: TGTGCTAGTGGTTCAGGGGGATATGGCTACACCTTC

j_gene: TRBJ1-1
d_gene: NA
abundance: NA
v_gene: TRBV7-3
CDR3aa: CASSSTRTAGNTEAFF
CDR3nt: TGTGCCAGCAGCTCAACCCGGACTGCCGGGAACACTGAAGCTTTCTTT

j_gene: TRBJ2-5
d_gene: TRBD2
abundance: NA
v_gene: TRBV5-1
CDR3aa: CASSVTSGSRETQYF
CDR3nt: TGCGCCAGCAGCGTTACTAGCGGGAGTAGAGAGACCCAGTACTTC

j_gene: TRBJ1-5
d_gene: NA
abundance: NA
v_gene: TRBV15
CDR3aa: CATSAAVSFQPQHF
CDR3nt: TGTGCCACCAGCGCAGCCGTGTCCTTTCAGCCCCAGCATTTT

j_gene: TRBJ2-7
d_gene: NA
abundance: NA
v_gene: TRBV28
CDR3aa: CASSRATYEQYF
CDR3nt: TGTGCCAGCAGTCGAGCGACCTACGAGCAGTACTTC

j_gene: TRBJ1-4
d_gene: NA
abundance: NA
v_gene: TRBV19
CDR3aa: CASSIKTPTNEKLFF
CDR3nt: TGTGCCAGTAGTATTAAGACGCCAACTAATGAAAAACTGTTTTTT

j_gene: TRBJ2-7
d_gene: TRBD2
abundance: NA
v_gene: TRBV25-1
CDR3aa: CASSEGGAGDPYEQYF
CDR3nt: TGTGCCAGCAGTGAGGGGGGAGCGGGAGACCCCTACGAGCAGTACTTC

j_gene: TRBJ2-7
d_gene: NA
abundance: NA
v_gene: TRBV21-1
CDR3aa: CASSYSGTASRYEQYF
CDR3nt: TGTGCCAGCAGCTACTCCGGGACAGCATCACGGTACGAGCAGTACTTC

j_gene: TRBJ2-6
d_gene: NA
abundance: NA
v_gene: TRBV19
CDR3aa: CASSTFPLSTGIGANVLTF
CDR3nt: TGTGCCAGTAGTACATTTCCTCTCTCTACAGGGATTGGGGCCAACGTCCTGACTTTC

j_gene: TRBJ2-7
d_gene: NA
abundance: NA
v_gene: TRBV25-1
CDR3aa: CASSKHGLFYEQYF
CDR3nt: TGTGCCAGCAGTAAACACGGACTTTTCTACGAGCAGTACTTC

j_gene: TRBJ1-5
d_gene: NA
abundance: NA
v_gene: TRBV18
CDR3aa: CASSRQYNQPQHF
CDR3nt: TGTGCCAGCTCCCGACAGTACAATCAGCCCCAGCATTTT

j_gene: TRBJ2-7
d_gene: NA
abundance: NA
v_gene: TRBV30
CDR3aa: CAWSVGDSPPYEQYF
CDR3nt: TGTGCCTGGAGTGTGGGGGATTCCCCTCCCTACGAGCAGTACTTC

j_gene: TRBJ2-3
d_gene: TRBD2
abundance: NA
v_gene: TRBV29-1
CDR3aa: CSVVPSGNTDTQYF
CDR3nt: TGCAGCGTTGTCCCTAGCGGTAACACAGATACGCAGTATTTT

j_gene: TRBJ1-1
d_gene: NA
abundance: NA
v_gene: TRBV7-2
CDR3aa: CASSSQRLNTEAFF
CDR3nt: TGTGCCAGCAGCTCCCAACGTCTGAACACTGAAGCTTTCTTT

j_gene: TRBJ1-2
d_gene: TRBD1
abundance: NA
v_gene: TRBV7-2
CDR3aa: CASRRTGANYGYTF
CDR3nt: TGTGCCAGCAGACGGACAGGAGCTAACTATGGCTACACCTTC

j_gene: TRBJ2-1
d_gene: NA
abundance: NA
v_gene: TRBV20-1
CDR3aa: CSARDPPKQFF
CDR3nt: TGCAGTGCTAGAGATCCGCCCAAGCAGTTCTTC

j_gene: TRBJ2-2
d_gene: TRBD2
abundance: NA
v_gene: TRBV18
CDR3aa: CASSHATSGSLTGELFF
CDR3nt: TGTGCCAGCTCACACGCTACTAGCGGGAGTTTGACCGGGGAGCTGTTTTTT

j_gene: TRBJ1-1
d_gene: TRBD1
abundance: NA
v_gene: TRBV4-1
CDR3aa: CASSHATDRQGLVNTEAFF
CDR3nt: TGCGCCAGCAGCCATGCCACGGACCGACAGGGGCTGGTGAACACTGAAGCTTTCTTT

j_gene: TRBJ2-3
d_gene: NA
abundance: NA
v_gene: TRBV4-3
CDR3aa: CASSPKGRRMSTDTQYF
CDR3nt: TGCGCCAGCAGCCCGAAAGGCAGGCGGATGAGCACAGATACGCAGTATTTT

j_gene: TRBJ2-7
d_gene: NA
abundance: NA
v_gene: TRBV6-4
CDR3aa: CASSIPRATYEQYF
CDR3nt: TGTGCCAGCAGTATTCCCCGGGCTACCTACGAGCAGTACTTC

j_gene: TRBJ1-1
d_gene: NA
abundance: NA
v_gene: TRBV2
CDR3aa: CASRGHPNTEAFF
CDR3nt: TGTGCCAGCAGGGGACACCCGAACACTGAAGCTTTCTTT